This T cell receptor beta chain was found in a study of response to subunit inactivated influenza vaccine. Study results and caveats: Authors suggested that a seasonal influenza vaccination recruits few new T cells each time.

A single record per CDR3 protein comes from TCRdb applying MiXCR to the RT-PCR reads. The table includes about 540,000 distinct CDR3 sequences, roughly 23% detected once. This CDR3 has 16 amino acids. V was trimmed by 0 bases and J by 2 bases, leaving 14 bases between them. The germline CDR1 and CDR2 sequences are LGHNA and YNFKEQ. Of note for this clonotype: Its antigen remains unidentified.

The same data also went into a second study, on T cells expressing NK-cell markers. That source notes: What made the TCR beta cDNA was 5'RACE template switching with UMIs. Serological testing identified seven of the eight sequenced donors as HCMV-seropositive and one as seronegative. Four of the donors also had these clonotypes leading their CD3+CD56-NKG2C+ fraction. Whether expanded NKG2C+ T cell clones recognized HCMV stayed uncertain.

The rearrangement links TRBV4-2 to TRBJ2-7, with D perhaps TRBD1 (5 bases). Material: CD4+ T cells sorted from PBMCs, obtained about 11 days after vaccination. The clonotype was recovered from a man in his forties or fifties who received an inactivated influenza vaccine. The CDR3 loop reads CASSQDLGAGTYEQYF. The CDR3 DNA reads TGTGCCAGCAGCCAAGATCTAGGCGCAGGGACCTACGAGCAGTACTTC.